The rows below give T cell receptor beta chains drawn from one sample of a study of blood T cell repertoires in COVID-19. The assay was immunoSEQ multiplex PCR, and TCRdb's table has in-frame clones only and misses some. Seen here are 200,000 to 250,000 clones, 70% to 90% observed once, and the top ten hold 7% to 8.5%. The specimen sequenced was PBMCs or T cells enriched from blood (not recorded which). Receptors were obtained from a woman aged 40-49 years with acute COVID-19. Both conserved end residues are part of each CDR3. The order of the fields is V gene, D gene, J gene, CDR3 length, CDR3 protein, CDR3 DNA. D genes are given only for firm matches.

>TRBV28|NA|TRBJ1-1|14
CASSLMSVNTEAFF
TGTGCCAGCAGTTTAATGTCAGTGAACACTGAAGCTTTCTTT
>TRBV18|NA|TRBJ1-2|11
CASSPSYGYTF
TGTGCCAGCTCCCCGTCTTATGGCTACACCTTC
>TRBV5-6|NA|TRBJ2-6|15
CASSGDRSGANVLTF
TGTGCCAGCAGCGGAGACCGATCTGGGGCCAACGTCCTGACTTTC
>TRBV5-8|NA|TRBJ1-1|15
CASSYMGGRVHEAFF
TGTGCCAGCAGCTATATGGGAGGGAGGGTCCATGAAGCTTTCTTT
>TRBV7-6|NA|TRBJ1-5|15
CASSLGGGFNQPQHF
TGTGCCAGCAGCTTAGGGGGGGGGTTTAATCAGCCCCAGCATTTT
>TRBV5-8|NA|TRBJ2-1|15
CASSLGGGTYNEQFF
TGTGCCAGCAGCTTGGGGGGAGGAACCTACAATGAGCAGTTCTTC
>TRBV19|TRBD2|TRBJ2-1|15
CASTPGGGGRAAQFF
TGTGCCAGTACCCCAGGGGGTGGCGGGAGGGCCGCGCAGTTCTTC
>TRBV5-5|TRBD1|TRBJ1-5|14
CASRSGTGNQPQHF
TGTGCCAGCAGGTCCGGGACAGGGAATCAGCCCCAGCATTTT
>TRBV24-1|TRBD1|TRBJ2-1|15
CATSDFPRGQNEQFF
TGTGCCACCAGTGATTTTCCCAGGGGGCAAAATGAGCAGTTCTTC
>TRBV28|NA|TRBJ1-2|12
CASSYLRGGYTF
TGTGCCAGCAGTTACCTCAGGGGTGGCTACACCTTC